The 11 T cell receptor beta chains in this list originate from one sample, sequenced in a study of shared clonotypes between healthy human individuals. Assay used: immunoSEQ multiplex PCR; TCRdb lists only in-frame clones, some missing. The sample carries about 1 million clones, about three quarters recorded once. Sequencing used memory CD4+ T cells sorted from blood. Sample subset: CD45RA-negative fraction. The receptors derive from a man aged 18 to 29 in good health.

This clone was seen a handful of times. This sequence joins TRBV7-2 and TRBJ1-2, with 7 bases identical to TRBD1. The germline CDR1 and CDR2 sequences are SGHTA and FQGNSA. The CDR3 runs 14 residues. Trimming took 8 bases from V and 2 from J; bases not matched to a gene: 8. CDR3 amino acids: CASAESGQNYGYTF. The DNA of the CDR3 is TGTGCCAGCGCTGAATCGGGACAGAACTATGGCTACACCTTC.

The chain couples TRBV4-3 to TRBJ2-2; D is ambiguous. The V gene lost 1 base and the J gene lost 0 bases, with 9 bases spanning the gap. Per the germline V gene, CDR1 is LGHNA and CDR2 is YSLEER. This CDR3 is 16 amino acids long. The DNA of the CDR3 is TGCGCCAGCAGCCAAGTAGGGCGCGCGAACACCGGGGAGCTGTTTTTT. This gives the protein CASSQVGRANTGELFF.

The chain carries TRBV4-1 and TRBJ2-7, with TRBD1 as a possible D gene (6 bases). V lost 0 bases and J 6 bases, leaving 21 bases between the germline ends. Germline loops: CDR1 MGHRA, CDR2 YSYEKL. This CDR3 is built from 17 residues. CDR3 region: CASSQDLGAVQLSEQYF. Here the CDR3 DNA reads TGCGCCAGCAGCCAAGATTTGGGGGCAGTGCAGTTATCCGAGCAGTACTTC.

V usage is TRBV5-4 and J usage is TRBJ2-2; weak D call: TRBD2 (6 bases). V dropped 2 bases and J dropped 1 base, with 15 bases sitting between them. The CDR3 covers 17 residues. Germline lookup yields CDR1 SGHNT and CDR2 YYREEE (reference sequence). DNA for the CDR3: TGTGCCAGCAGCTTATTTCAACTAGCAGGGAACACCGGGGAGCTGTTTTTT. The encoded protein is CASSLFQLAGNTGELFF.

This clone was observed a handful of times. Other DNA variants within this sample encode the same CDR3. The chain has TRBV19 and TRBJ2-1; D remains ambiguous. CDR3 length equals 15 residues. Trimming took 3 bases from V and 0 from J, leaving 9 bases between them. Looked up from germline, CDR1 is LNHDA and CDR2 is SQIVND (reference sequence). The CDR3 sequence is CASSIEGSSYNEQFF. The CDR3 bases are TGTGCCAGTAGTATTGAAGGTAGCTCCTACAATGAGCAGTTCTTC.

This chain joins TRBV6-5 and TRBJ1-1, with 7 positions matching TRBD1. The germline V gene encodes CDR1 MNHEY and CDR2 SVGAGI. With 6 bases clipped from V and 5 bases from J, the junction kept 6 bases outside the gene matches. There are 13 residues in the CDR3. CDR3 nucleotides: TGTGCCAGCAGCCAGGGGGGTAGGACTGAAGCTTTCTTT. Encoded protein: CASSQGGRTEAFF.

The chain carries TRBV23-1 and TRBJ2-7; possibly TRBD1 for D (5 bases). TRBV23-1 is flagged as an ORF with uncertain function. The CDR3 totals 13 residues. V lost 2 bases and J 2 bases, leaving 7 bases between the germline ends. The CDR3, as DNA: TGCGCCAGCAGTCAAAGACAGACCTACGAGCAGTACTTC. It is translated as CASSQRQTYEQYF.

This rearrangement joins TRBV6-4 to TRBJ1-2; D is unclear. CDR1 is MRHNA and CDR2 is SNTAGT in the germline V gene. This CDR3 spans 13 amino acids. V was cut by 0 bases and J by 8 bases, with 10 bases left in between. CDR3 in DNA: TGTGCCAGCAGTGACTCAGGAGGGTCGGGCTACACCTTC. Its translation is CASSDSGGSGYTF.

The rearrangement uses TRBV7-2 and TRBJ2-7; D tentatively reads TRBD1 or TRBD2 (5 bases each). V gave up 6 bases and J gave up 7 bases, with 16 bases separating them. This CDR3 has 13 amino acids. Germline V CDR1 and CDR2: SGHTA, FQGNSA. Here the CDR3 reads CASSSWGNGEQYF. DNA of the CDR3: TGTGCCAGCAGTTCATGGGGGAATGGGGAGCAGTACTTC.

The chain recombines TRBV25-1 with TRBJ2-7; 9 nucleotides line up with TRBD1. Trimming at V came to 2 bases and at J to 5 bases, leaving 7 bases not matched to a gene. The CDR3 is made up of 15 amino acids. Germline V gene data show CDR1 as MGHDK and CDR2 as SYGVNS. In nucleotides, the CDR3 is TGTGCCAGCAGTGAACCCGGACAGGGGTACCACGAGCAGTACTTC. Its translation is CASSEPGQGYHEQYF.

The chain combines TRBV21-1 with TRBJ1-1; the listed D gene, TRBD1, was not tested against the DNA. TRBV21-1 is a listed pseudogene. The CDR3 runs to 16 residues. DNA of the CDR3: TGTGCCAGCAGCAGTCCAACAGGGGACTTTGACACTGAAGCTTTCTTT. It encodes CASSSPTGDFDTEAFF.